The rows below give T cell receptor beta chains drawn from one sample of a study of CD8+ T cells in alopecia areata. Clones were sequenced by immunoSEQ multiplex PCR, and TCRdb holds only the in-frame ones, with some missing. The sample holds approximately 210,000 clones, 64% seen once. Sequenced here: CD4+ T cells sorted from blood, sampled at week 4, from a patient treated with tofacitinib. The receptors originated from a human donor with alopecia areata. CDR3s include the opening cysteine and the closing phenylalanine or tryptophan. The D gene is left open where the match is weak. The size field is filled for only some rows; it gives once, few, many or a size class.

-,TRBV5-1,-,TRBJ1-2,TGCGCCAGCAGCTTGGCGGGGACTCAGGAGTATGGCTACACCTTC,CASSLAGTQEYGYTF
few,TRBV20-1,-,TRBJ2-1,TGCAGTGCTAGTTACCCGATGGAGTTCTTC,CSASYPMEFF
-,TRBV15,TRBD2,TRBJ2-5,TGTGCCACCCCTCGGGTAGCGGGGGAAAAAGAGACCCAGTACTTC,CATPRVAGEKETQYF
-,TRBV19,-,TRBJ2-5,TGTGCCAGTAGTATAGATCATAGGAAGACCCAGTACTTC,CASSIDHRKTQYF
few,TRBV7-2,TRBD2,TRBJ2-3,TGTGCCAGCAGCTTAGACCCTAGCGGGGGGGTCCCTGATACGCAGTATTTT,CASSLDPSGGVPDTQYF
-,TRBV30,TRBD2,TRBJ2-3,TGTGCCTCTAGCGGTAGCACAGATACGCAGTATTTT,CASSGSTDTQYF
-,TRBV28,-,TRBJ2-1,TGTGCCAGCCGTTCGGGACATGTAAATGAGCAGTTCTTC,CASRSGHVNEQFF
-,TRBV7-9,-,TRBJ1-2,TGTGCCAGCAGCGCACCGGGACAAGAATTCTATGGCTACACCTTC,CASSAPGQEFYGYTF
-,TRBV9,-,TRBJ1-5,TGTGCCAGCAGCACCCGACCCGACTCAGGGCCCCAGCATTTT,CASSTRPDSGPQHF
-,TRBV11-2,-,TRBJ1-2,TGTGCCAGCAGCTTCTCGGGCTATGGCTACACCTTC,CASSFSGYGYTF
-,TRBV5-1,TRBD1,TRBJ2-3,TGCGCCAGCAGCGTCGGGACAGGACGCACAGATACGCAGTATTTT,CASSVGTGRTDTQYF
-,TRBV7-9,TRBD1,TRBJ1-5,TGTGCCAGCAGCTTAGGGGACAGAGCGGACCAGCCCCAGCATTTT,CASSLGDRADQPQHF
few,TRBV28,-,TRBJ2-3,TGTGCCAGCAGCCGACCCCTTGGCCGGAGCACAGATACGCAGTATTTT,CASSRPLGRSTDTQYF
-,TRBV4-1,-,TRBJ2-3,TGCGCCAGCAGAGGGTATAGCACAGATACGCAGTATTTT,CASRGYSTDTQYF
few,TRBV5-1,-,TRBJ1-2,TGCGCCAGCAGCTTGGCCCCAGGGGCGGACTATGGCTACACCTTC,CASSLAPGADYGYTF
few,TRBV7-2,TRBD1,TRBJ1-1,TGTGCCAGCAGCAAATACGGGACAGGGAGAGAAGCTTTCTTT,CASSKYGTGREAFF
-,TRBV29-1,-,TRBJ1-5,TGCAGCTACAGGGTCAGCAATCAGCCCCAGCATTTT,CSYRVSNQPQHF
-,TRBV5-4,-,TRBJ1-6,TGTGCCAGCAGCTTGGTGTCTGGCACAACGCAGAATTCACCCCTCCACTTT,CASSLVSGTTQNSPLHF
-,TRBV6-6,-,TRBJ2-5,TGTGCCAGCAGCCCGGGAATGCCAAGAGATACCCAGTACTTC,CASSPGMPRDTQYF
once,TRBV10-3,-,TRBJ1-1,TGTGCCATCAGGCAGGCCCTGAACACTGAAGCTTTCTTT,CAIRQALNTEAFF
-,TRBV2,-,TRBJ1-6,TGTGCCAGCACCCTCTTGGGGGTTTTCTCCTATAATTCACCCCTCCACTTT,CASTLLGVFSYNSPLHF
few,TRBV4-3,-,TRBJ1-1,TGCGCCAGCAGCCAAGGGATGATGGATGGGGACACTGAAGCTTTCTTT,CASSQGMMDGDTEAFF
many,TRBV2,TRBD1,TRBJ1-1,TGTGCCAGCAGTGGACAGGGGAACACTGAAGCTTTCTTT,CASSGQGNTEAFF
-,TRBV5-1,-,TRBJ2-2,TGCGCCAGCAGCTTGGAGGGGCGCACCGGGGAGCTGTTTTTT,CASSLEGRTGELFF
-,TRBV4-1,-,TRBJ2-2,TGCGCCAGCAGCCAGCTGGTACGGGCCAATGGGCCCGGGGAGCTGTTTTTT,CASSQLVRANGPGELFF
-,TRBV5-4,-,TRBJ2-6,TGTGCCAGCAGCTCCTGGGGACGGGTCTCTGGGGCCAACGTCCTGACTTTC,CASSSWGRVSGANVLTF
few,TRBV10-3,-,TRBJ1-3,TGTGCCATCAGTGAGTCGGCAGGTACTATTGGAAACACCATATATTTT,CAISESAGTIGNTIYF
-,TRBV6-5,-,TRBJ2-1,TGTGCCAGCAGGGCGGGCGCATACAATGAGCAGTTCTTC,CASRAGAYNEQFF
-,TRBV2,-,TRBJ1-1,TGTGCCAGCAGTATGGGGACGGGCGAGGCAGCTTTCTTT,CASSMGTGEAAFF
few,TRBV10-3,-,TRBJ2-1,TGTGCCATCAGTGAGTCGAAGAGTGGCCGCAATGAGCAGTTCTTC,CAISESKSGRNEQFF
-,TRBV6-5,-,TRBJ2-5,TGTGCCAGCAGCCGGGACCGAGGAGAGACCCAGTACTTC,CASSRDRGETQYF
few,TRBV7-2,-,TRBJ1-3,TGTGCCAGCAGGTCCCAGGGGTACACCATATATTTT,CASRSQGYTIYF
-,TRBV5-1,TRBD2,TRBJ2-5,TGCGCCAGCAGCTTGGCACTGACTAGCGGGCAAGAGACCCAGTACTTC,CASSLALTSGQETQYF
-,TRBV9,TRBD1,TRBJ2-3,TGTGCCAGCAGCGTAGGAGGGACAGTGGGCACAGATACGCAGTATTTT,CASSVGGTVGTDTQYF
-,TRBV7-2,-,TRBJ2-3,TGTGCCAGCAGCTTTGGGGCCGGGACTCCCAGCACAGATACGCAGTATTTT,CASSFGAGTPSTDTQYF
-,TRBV5-1,-,TRBJ2-7,TGCGCCAGCAGCCCGAACCTGGGTCCCTACGAGCAGTACTTC,CASSPNLGPYEQYF
-,TRBV4-2,TRBD1,TRBJ2-5,TGTGCCAGCAGCCAAGCCCCACGCGGGACAGGGTCGCGGGAGACCCAGTACTTC,CASSQAPRGTGSRETQYF
few,TRBV5-1,-,TRBJ1-4,TGCGCCAGCAGCTTGTTGACAGGTCGTGAAAAACTGTTTTTT,CASSLLTGREKLFF
-,TRBV5-6,-,TRBJ1-2,TGTGCCAGCAGCTTGGGGCCCCGGACGGAGGCTACCGGTGGCTACACCTTC,CASSLGPRTEATGGYTF
-,TRBV6-6,TRBD1,TRBJ1-6,TGTGCCAGCAGTCCTCGGGACAGGGAGAATTCACCCCTCCACTTT,CASSPRDRENSPLHF